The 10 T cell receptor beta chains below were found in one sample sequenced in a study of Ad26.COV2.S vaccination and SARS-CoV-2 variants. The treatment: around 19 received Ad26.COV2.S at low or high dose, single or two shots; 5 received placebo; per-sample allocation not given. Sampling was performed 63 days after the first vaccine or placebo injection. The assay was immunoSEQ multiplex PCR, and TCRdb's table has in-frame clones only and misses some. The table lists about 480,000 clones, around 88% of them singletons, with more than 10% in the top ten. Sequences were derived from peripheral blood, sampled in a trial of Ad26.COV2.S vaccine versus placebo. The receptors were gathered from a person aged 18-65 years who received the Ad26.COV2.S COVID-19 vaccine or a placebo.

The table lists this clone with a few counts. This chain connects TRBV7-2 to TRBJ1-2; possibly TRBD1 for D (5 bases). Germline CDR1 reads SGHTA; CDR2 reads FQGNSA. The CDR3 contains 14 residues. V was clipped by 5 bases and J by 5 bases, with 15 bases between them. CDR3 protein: CASSQAAGQYGYTF. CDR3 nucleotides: TGTGCCAGCAGCCAAGCGGCAGGGCAATATGGCTACACCTTC.

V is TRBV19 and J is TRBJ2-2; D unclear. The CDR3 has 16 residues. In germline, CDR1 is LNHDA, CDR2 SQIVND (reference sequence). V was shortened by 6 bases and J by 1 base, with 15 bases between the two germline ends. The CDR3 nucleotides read TGTGCCAGTAGGGCCGCATTGAGCGAGAACACCGGGGAGCTGTTTTTT. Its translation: CASRAALSENTGELFF.

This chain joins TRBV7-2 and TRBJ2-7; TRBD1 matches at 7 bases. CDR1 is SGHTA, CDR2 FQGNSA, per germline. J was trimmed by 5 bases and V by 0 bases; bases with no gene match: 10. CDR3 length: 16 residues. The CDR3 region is CASSLASTRGSNEQYF. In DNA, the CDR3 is TGTGCCAGCAGCTTAGCGTCAACCAGGGGGTCCAACGAGCAGTACTTC.

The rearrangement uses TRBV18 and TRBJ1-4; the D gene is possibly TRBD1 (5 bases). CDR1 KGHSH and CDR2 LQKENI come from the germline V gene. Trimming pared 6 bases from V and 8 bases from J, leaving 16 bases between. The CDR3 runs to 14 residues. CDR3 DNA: TGTGCCAGCTCGGTGAGAGGGGTTCAGGAAAAACTGTTTTTT. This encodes CASSVRGVQEKLFF.

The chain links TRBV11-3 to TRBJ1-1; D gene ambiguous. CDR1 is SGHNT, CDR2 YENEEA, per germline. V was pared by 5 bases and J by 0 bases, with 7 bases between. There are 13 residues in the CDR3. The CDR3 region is CASSGSLNTEAFF. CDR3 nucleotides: TGTGCCAGCAGCGGCTCCCTGAACACTGAAGCTTTCTTT.

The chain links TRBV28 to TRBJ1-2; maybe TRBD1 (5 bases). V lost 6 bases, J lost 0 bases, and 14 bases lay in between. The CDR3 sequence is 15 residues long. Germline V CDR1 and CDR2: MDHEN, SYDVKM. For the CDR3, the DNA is TGTGCCAGCAGCTTCACGACAGCTGCTAACTATGGCTACACCTTC. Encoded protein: CASSFTTAANYGYTF.

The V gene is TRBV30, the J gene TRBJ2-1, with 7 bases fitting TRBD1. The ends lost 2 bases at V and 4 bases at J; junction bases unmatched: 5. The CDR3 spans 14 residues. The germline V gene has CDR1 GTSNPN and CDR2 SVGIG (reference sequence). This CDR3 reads CAWSKGQVYNEQFF. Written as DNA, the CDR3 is TGTGCCTGGAGTAAAGGACAGGTGTACAATGAGCAGTTCTTC.

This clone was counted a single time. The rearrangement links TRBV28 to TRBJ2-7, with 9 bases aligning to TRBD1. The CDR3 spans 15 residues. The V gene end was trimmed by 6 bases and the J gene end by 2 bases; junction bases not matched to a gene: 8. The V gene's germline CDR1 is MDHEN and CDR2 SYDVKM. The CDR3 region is CASSPPGTGTYEQYF. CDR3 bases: TGTGCCAGCAGCCCCCCCGGGACAGGGACCTACGAGCAGTACTTC.

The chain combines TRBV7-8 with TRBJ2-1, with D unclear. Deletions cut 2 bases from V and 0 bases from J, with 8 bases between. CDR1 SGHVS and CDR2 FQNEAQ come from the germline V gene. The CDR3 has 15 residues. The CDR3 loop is CASSLRSGSYNEQFF. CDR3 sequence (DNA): TGTGCCAGCAGCTTAAGGTCAGGCTCCTACAATGAGCAGTTCTTC. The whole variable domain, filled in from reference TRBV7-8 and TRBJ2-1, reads GAGVSQSPRYKVAKRGQDVALRCDPISGHVSLFWYQQALGQGPEFLTYFQNEAQLDKSGLPSDRFFAERPEGSVSTLKIQRTQQEDSAVYLCASSLRSGSYNEQFFGPGTRLTVL.

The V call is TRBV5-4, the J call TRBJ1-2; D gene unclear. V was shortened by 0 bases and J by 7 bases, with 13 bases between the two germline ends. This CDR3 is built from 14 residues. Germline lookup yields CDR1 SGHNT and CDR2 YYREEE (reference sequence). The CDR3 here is CASSLDRQVIGYTF. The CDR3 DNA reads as TGTGCCAGCAGCTTGGATCGGCAGGTGATTGGCTACACCTTC.